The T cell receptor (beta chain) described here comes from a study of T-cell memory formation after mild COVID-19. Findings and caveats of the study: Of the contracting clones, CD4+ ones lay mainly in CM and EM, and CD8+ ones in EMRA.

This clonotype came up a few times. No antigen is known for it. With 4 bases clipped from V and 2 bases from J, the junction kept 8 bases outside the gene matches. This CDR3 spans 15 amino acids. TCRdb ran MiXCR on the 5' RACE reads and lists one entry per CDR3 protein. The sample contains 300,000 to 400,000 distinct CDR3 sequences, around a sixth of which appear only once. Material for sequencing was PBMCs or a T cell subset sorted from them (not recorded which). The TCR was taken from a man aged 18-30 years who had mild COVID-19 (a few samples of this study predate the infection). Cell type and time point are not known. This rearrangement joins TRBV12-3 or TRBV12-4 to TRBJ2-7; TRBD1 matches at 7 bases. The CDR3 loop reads CASSSPTGTTYEQYF. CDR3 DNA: TGTGCCAGCAGTTCTCCGACAGGGACCACCTACGAGCAGTACTTC.